The present entry profiles one T cell receptor beta chain with its context. The germline gives CDR1 SNHLY, CDR2 FYNNEI. The ends were cut back, 1 base at V and 9 bases at J, with 22 bases in the middle. This CDR3 comprises 17 residues. This sample was included in a study of blood T cell repertoires in COVID-19. About the research overall: Both acute and convalescent COVID-19 samples were obtained from the United States, Italy and Spain. PBMCs, B-cell-depleted T cells, or T cells provided the cDNA or gDNA that made up the material.

In the authors' workflow: Nucleated cell number was recorded as an estimate derived from reference gene primer amplification. Some clones are missing from TCRdb's copy, which holds only in-frame ones; the method was immunoSEQ multiplex PCR. V and J calls and clone size come straight from that table; D and trimming were deduced from the DNA. The table includes around 150,000 clones, under 80% detected once. The rearrangement uses TRBV2 and TRBJ1-5; D not certain. The material sequenced was peripheral blood. This clonotype was obtained from a man aged 70-80 years with acute or convalescent COVID-19. The CDR3 DNA sequence: TGTGCCAGCAGTGAAGTCGGGTGGGAGGGAGCCCCTGCGCCCCAGCATTTT. Its translation: CASSEVGWEGAPAPQHF.